Each of the 5 T cell receptor beta chains below was sequenced from the same sample in a study of T cell responses to AZD1222 COVID-19 vaccine. The protocol was immunoSEQ multiplex PCR, while the TCRdb copy is restricted to in-frame clones and leaves out a portion. The sample shows about 69,000 clones, 86% of them seen only once. Sequencing used peripheral blood, obtained on day 0 of AZD1222 vaccination. All receptors derive from an adult in good health.

The chain combines TRBV4-1 with TRBJ2-5; no firm D call. Between the trimmed V and J ends, which lost 1 base and 2 bases, there was a span of 8 bases. Germline assignment: CDR1 MGHRA and CDR2 YSYEKL. CDR3 length: 14 amino acids. The CDR3 region has the DNA TGCGCCAGCAGCCAAGTCAGTACTCAAGAGACCCAGTACTTC. This encodes CASSQVSTQETQYF.

The genes are TRBV4-1 and TRBJ2-7; the match to TRBD2 covers 8 bases. CDR3 length: 14 residues. CDR1 and CDR2 from the germline V gene are MGHRA and YSYEKL. The J segment lost 3 bases and the V segment lost 3 bases, leaving 4 bases of the junction unmatched. The CDR3 protein is CASSHERERYEQYF. The CDR3, as DNA: TGCGCCAGCAGCCACGAGCGGGAGCGCTACGAGCAGTACTTC.

The chain couples TRBV6-2 or TRBV6-3 to TRBJ1-1; the D is unclear. The CDR3 consists of 14 residues. Germline V CDR1 and CDR2: MNHEY, SVGEGT. The V gene lost 3 bases and the J gene lost 5 bases, with 13 bases spanning the gap. CDR3 coding DNA: TGTGCCAGCAGTTATCCCAGCCTTAAAACTGAAGCTTTCTTT. Its protein product is CASSYPSLKTEAFF.

CDR3 nucleotides: TGTGCCTGGAGTGTAAGATCACTAGTAGTCTACGAGCAGTACTTC. This encodes CAWSVRSLVVYEQYF. The rearrangement links TRBV30 to TRBJ2-7; D might be TRBD2 (5 bases). This CDR3 spans 15 amino acids. Per the germline V gene, CDR1 is GTSNPN and CDR2 is SVGIG (reference sequence). Deletions cut 0 bases from V and 3 bases from J, with 15 bases between.

V usage is TRBV5-1 and J usage is TRBJ1-5; D remains ambiguous. Germline values: CDR1 SGHRS, CDR2 YFSETQ. V lost 0 bases and J 3 bases, leaving 7 bases between the germline ends. This CDR3 spans 14 amino acids. The CDR3 bases are TGCGCCAGCAGCTTGGCCGGGAACAATCAGCCCCAGCATTTT. It is translated as CASSLAGNNQPQHF.